These T cell receptor beta chains were read from a single sample in a study of CD4+ T cells in melanoma. Sequencing used immunoSEQ multiplex PCR; TCRdb keeps in-frame clones, though not all of them. Of more than 90,000 clones listed, around 92% are singletons. Sequenced sample: peripheral blood. The receptors derive from a human donor with melanoma. Each CDR3 is given with its conserved first and last residue. The order of the fields is D gene, clone size, J gene, V gene, CDR3 DNA, CDR3 protein. A D gene is named only where the DNA matches it firmly. Not every row has a clone size; where given, it reads once, few, many or a size class.

>TRBD1|-|TRBJ2-1|TRBV18
TGTGCCAGCTCACCTTCCGACAGGGGGCTTGAGCAGTTCTTC
CASSPSDRGLEQFF
>-|few|TRBJ1-1|TRBV30
TGTGCCTGGGCCGGGCCCACACTGAAAGCTTTCTTT
CAWAGPTLKAFF
>TRBD2|-|TRBJ2-1|TRBV7-9
TGTGCCAGCAGCCCCTCCGGGGGAGGGAGCTCCTACAATGAGCAGTTCTTC
CASSPSGGGSSYNEQFF
>-|-|TRBJ2-1|TRBV4-1
TGCGCCAGCAGCCAAGATTTCTGGGGCTCCTACAATGAGCAGTTCTTC
CASSQDFWGSYNEQFF
>-|once|TRBJ2-3|TRBV9
TGTGCCAGCAGCTCGGGACTTCGCACAGATACGCAGTATTTT
CASSSGLRTDTQYF
>-|few|TRBJ2-7|TRBV2
TGTGCCAGCAGTGGACAGCTATACGAGCAGTACTTC
CASSGQLYEQYF
>-|-|TRBJ1-2|TRBV13
TGTGCCAGCAGCCGCAGGGATGGCTACACCTTC
CASSRRDGYTF
>-|-|TRBJ2-7|TRBV27
TGTGCCAGCAGCCCCACCCCCGGCTGGGGGCAGGTAGGGCAGTACTTC
CASSPTPGWGQVGQYF
>TRBD2|-|TRBJ2-7|TRBV9
TGTGCCAGCAGCCCAGGGACTAGCGGCACTGCCACTTACGAGCAGTACTTC
CASSPGTSGTATYEQYF
>TRBD2|-|TRBJ2-7|TRBV28
TGTGCCAGCAGTTCGACTAGCGGGCAGTCCGAGCAGTACTTC
CASSSTSGQSEQYF
>-|-|TRBJ1-2|TRBV10-3
TGTGCCATCAGTGAGCGGGGAGACGGCTATGGCTACACCTTC
CAISERGDGYGYTF
>TRBD1|-|TRBJ2-1|TRBV7-3
TGTGCCAGCAGGCCCCGGGACAGCTCACCGGGGGAGCAGTTCTTC
CASRPRDSSPGEQFF
>-|-|TRBJ2-2|TRBV15
TGTGCCACCAGCAGAGAACAGGGGGGGACCGGGGAGCTGTTTTTT
CATSREQGGTGELFF
>-|-|TRBJ2-1|TRBV4-3
TGCGCCAGCAGCCAAGATCTAGTCTCCCCGGCGGAGAGCTACAATGAGCAGTTCTTC
CASSQDLVSPAESYNEQFF
>-|-|TRBJ1-2|TRBV27
TGTGCCAGCAGTTTAACGGGGGCTAACTATGGCTACACCTTC
CASSLTGANYGYTF
>TRBD2|-|TRBJ2-6|TRBV7-2
TGTGCCAGCAGCCCCCGTGGGGGGGAAGGGGCCAACGTCCTGACTTTC
CASSPRGGEGANVLTF
>TRBD2|-|TRBJ2-5|TRBV7-2
TGTGCCAGCAGCTTAGTTCGCAGTAGCGGGAAAGAGACCCAGTACTTC
CASSLVRSSGKETQYF
>-|-|TRBJ2-1|TRBV7-3
TGTGCCAGCAGCTTAGGGGGGAGCAATCTTGAGCAGTTCTTC
CASSLGGSNLEQFF
>TRBD1|once|TRBJ1-2|TRBV4-2
TGTGCCAGCAGCCAACACACGCCGGACAGGGCTGACTATGGCTACACCTTC
CASSQHTPDRADYGYTF
>-|-|TRBJ2-5|TRBV5-4
TGTGCCAGCAGCTTTCAGGTCCAAGAGACCCAGTACTTC
CASSFQVQETQYF
>TRBD2|-|TRBJ2-2|TRBV19
TGTGCCAGTAGCTTTCGACTAGCGGGGGGTTCCACCGGGGAGCTGTTTTTT
CASSFRLAGGSTGELFF
>TRBD2|-|TRBJ2-2|TRBV12-5
TGTGCTAGTGGTTTTCAACCGGGACTAGCGGTGAACACCGGGGAGCTGTTTTTT
CASGFQPGLAVNTGELFF
>-|-|TRBJ2-3|TRBV5-1
TGCGCCAGCAGCTTGCTGACAGAAACAGATACGCAGTATTTT
CASSLLTETDTQYF
>TRBD2|-|TRBJ2-7|TRBV7-8
TGTGCCAGCAGCCGGGTGGGCGGGAGTTTGGGAGAGCAGTACTTC
CASSRVGGSLGEQYF
>-|-|TRBJ1-5|TRBV20-1
TGCAGTGCCCCCCTCGGTGGGCCCCAGCATTTT
CSAPLGGPQHF
>-|-|TRBJ2-2|TRBV6-6
TGTGCCAGCAGTTACTCGCCCGGGGAGCTGTTTTTT
CASSYSPGELFF
>-|-|TRBJ2-7|TRBV5-1
TGCGCCAGCAGCTTGGAGTCGTCGCTGGCGGGTAATACCTACGAGCAGTACTTC
CASSLESSLAGNTYEQYF
>-|-|TRBJ1-2|TRBV6-5
TGTGCCAGCAGTCCCCTAGGAACGGATCTCTATGGCTACACCTTC
CASSPLGTDLYGYTF
>TRBD2|-|TRBJ2-3|TRBV2
TGTGCCAGCAGGGGCGGGAGCGGGTTTGCAGATACGCAGTATTTT
CASRGGSGFADTQYF
>-|-|TRBJ1-1|TRBV7-3
TGTGCCAGCAGCCCCGGGGGCGGGGTGAGGACTGAAGCTTTCTTT
CASSPGGGVRTEAFF
>-|-|TRBJ2-7|TRBV5-1
TGCGCCAGCAGCTTGGACGGCACCATATCCTACGAGCAGTACTTC
CASSLDGTISYEQYF
>TRBD2|-|TRBJ2-7|TRBV4-1
TGCGCCAGCAGCCAAGAGTATCTAGCGGGGGGGCGGTACGAGCAGTACTTC
CASSQEYLAGGRYEQYF
>-|-|TRBJ1-3|TRBV6-6
TGTGCCAGCAGTTACGGGTTGGACTCTGGAAACACCATATATTTT
CASSYGLDSGNTIYF
>-|-|TRBJ2-5|TRBV5-1
TGCGCCAGCAGCCACCATTTCCGCGTTTACCAAGAGACCCAGTACTTC
CASSHHFRVYQETQYF
>TRBD1|-|TRBJ1-1|TRBV28
TGTGCCAGCATCGGGCAGGGGGCGGGGAACACTGAAGCTTTCTTT
CASIGQGAGNTEAFF
>-|-|TRBJ2-1|TRBV15
TGTGCCACCAGCGTTATGTATTACAATGAGCAGTTCTTC
CATSVMYYNEQFF
>TRBD1|-|TRBJ2-2|TRBV5-1
TGCGCCAGCAGGGGGACAGTGAACACCGGGGAGCTGTTTTTT
CASRGTVNTGELFF
>TRBD1|once|TRBJ2-7|TRBV18
TGTGCCAGCTCACCATTTGGACAGGGGGTCGAGCAGTACTTC
CASSPFGQGVEQYF
>TRBD2|-|TRBJ2-7|TRBV7-2
TGTGCCAGCAGCTGGGTCGGCCTAGCGGGGAAATACGAGCAGTACTTC
CASSWVGLAGKYEQYF
>TRBD2|-|TRBJ2-7|TRBV28
TGTGCCAGCACCCTCCTAGCGGGAGATCCCGAGCAGTACTTC
CASTLLAGDPEQYF
>-|-|TRBJ2-7|TRBV5-6
TGTGCCAGCAGCTTCTTACGGGGTATCTACGAGCAGTACTTC
CASSFLRGIYEQYF
>-|-|TRBJ1-3|TRBV7-9
TGTGCCAGCAGCTCCGTGGGGCAGGGCTCTGGAAACACCATATATTTT
CASSSVGQGSGNTIYF
>TRBD2|-|TRBJ2-1|TRBV7-2
TGTGCCAGCAGCTTAAGGCCGGCTAGCGGGACCTCCTACAATGAGCAGTTCTTC
CASSLRPASGTSYNEQFF
>TRBD2|-|TRBJ2-2|TRBV11-2
TGTGCCAGCAGCTTAAGAGCAGCGGGGGGGCCTAGAACCGGGGAGCTGTTTTTT
CASSLRAAGGPRTGELFF
>-|-|TRBJ2-2|TRBV29-1
TGCAGCGTTGAGATCGGGGGCTTCGGCACCGGGGAGCTGTTTTTT
CSVEIGGFGTGELFF
>-|-|TRBJ2-3|TRBV4-3
TGCGCCAGCAGCCAAGATATCGGTAGCCCTAGGCAGTATTTT
CASSQDIGSPRQYF
>-|-|TRBJ1-3|TRBV21-1
TGTGCCAGCAGCAAAGCGCTCGCAGGGCGAGACACCATATATTTT
CASSKALAGRDTIYF
>TRBD1|-|TRBJ1-1|TRBV19
TGTGCCAGTAGTAGATCGGGACAGCCGAACACTGAAGCTTTCTTT
CASSRSGQPNTEAFF
>-|once|TRBJ1-3|TRBV4-2
TGTGCCAGCAGCCAAGATCTAGGGAGGGGCTCTGGAAACACCATATATTTT
CASSQDLGRGSGNTIYF
>TRBD1|-|TRBJ1-1|TRBV2
TGTGCCAGCAGACCGGCAGGGGGCACTGAAGCTTTCTTT
CASRPAGGTEAFF
>-|-|TRBJ2-3|TRBV4-2
TGTGCCAGCAGCCAGGAATTAGGGCTCGGGACAGATACGCAGTATTTT
CASSQELGLGTDTQYF
>-|-|TRBJ1-2|TRBV29-1
TGCAGCGTTGATGGGGGGTCACGGAGCTACACCTTC
CSVDGGSRSYTF
>-|-|TRBJ2-7|TRBV5-1
TGCGCCAGCAGCTCAGACGGCGAATTGCAGTACTTC
CASSSDGELQYF
>TRBD2|-|TRBJ2-3|TRBV11-2
TGTGCCAGCAGCTCGGGACTAGCGGGAGTGAGTGCAGATACGCAGTATTTT
CASSSGLAGVSADTQYF
>TRBD2|once|TRBJ2-3|TRBV11-2
TGTGCCAGCAGCTTCGGCGGGAGGCCCTCAGATACGCAGTATTTT
CASSFGGRPSDTQYF
>-|-|TRBJ1-5|TRBV28
TGTGCCAGCAGTTTAAGGCAGGGGAGTAATCAGCCCCAGCATTTT
CASSLRQGSNQPQHF
>-|-|TRBJ2-7|TRBV13
TGTGCCAGCAGCCAAAGAACCTCCTACGAGCAGTACTTC
CASSQRTSYEQYF